This TCR beta chain was sequenced during a study of T-cell reconstitution after alpha-beta-depleted transplantation in children. Findings of the study overall: A year post-transplant, T-cell counts and diversity derived mostly from newly produced T cells. Recipient T cells and thymic progenitors that survived were the source of the high TCRbeta diversity seen at day 60 in some patients. After transplant, at about two months, alpha-beta T cells were reportedly derived from several hundred expanded graft clones.

As for this clonotype: Its antigen is still unknown.

V lost 4 bases, J lost 7 bases, and 17 bases lay in between. Germline-derived CDR1 and CDR2 are LGHDT and YNNKEL (reference sequence). This CDR3 is built from 14 residues. Unique molecular identifiers were incorporated when the TCRbeta library was constructed. TCRdb itself ran the PCR reads through MiXCR, one entry per CDR3 protein. Of about 980,000 distinct CDR3 sequences in the sample, roughly 31% were seen once. Sequencing used PBMCs, mostly from graft donor cells, obtained 360 days after TCRalphabeta/CD19-depleted stem cell transplant. This TCR derives from a boy younger than two who had a stem cell transplant for SCID, so the T cells may come from the graft donor. The chain couples TRBV3-1 to TRBJ2-7; weak D call: TRBD2 (5 bases). In DNA form, the CDR3 reads TGTGCCAGCAGCCCCGAGGGATCTTGGGGTGAGCAGTACTTC. This encodes CASSPEGSWGEQYF.